The clone carrying this T cell receptor beta chain was detected ten times or more. Its specificity is unknown. TCR beta libraries were made by quantitative 5'-RACE with molecular barcodes. TCRdb itself ran the 5' RACE reads through MiXCR, one entry per CDR3 protein. The sample shows roughly 120,000 distinct CDR3 sequences, over 6.5% of them seen only once. The source of the sample is a study of CD8 T cells in ankylosing spondylitis. The study, taken as a whole, reports: Several highly homologous variants formed a TCR beta motif that appeared characteristic of ankylosing spondylitis blood. Earlier authors reported some of these motif variants in reactive arthritis synovial fluid and blood. Relatively rare in peripheral blood, disease-linked clones were also CD8+.

Germline lookup yields CDR1 SQVTM and CDR2 ANQGSEA. The CDR3 consists of 13 residues. Trimming removed 1 base from V and 4 bases from J, with 10 bases in between. The rearrangement links TRBV29-1 to TRBJ2-5; TRBD2 is a possible D gene (6 bases). The clonotype was recovered from a male donor with ankylosing spondylitis or in good health (not recorded which). What was sequenced was blood, either unsorted or a sorted T cell fraction (not recorded which). The CDR3 DNA reads TGCAGCGTTGAAGGCTGGGGAGGAGAGACCCAGTACTTC. Protein: CSVEGWGGETQYF.